The clone carrying this T cell receptor (beta chain) was seen repeatedly, ten times or more. RNA transcripts provided the source from which TCR beta CDR3 regions were amplified. The primer set for the first-round RT-PCR of the TCR CDR3 was HTBI. TCRdb re-called the multiplex PCR reads through MiXCR, storing one row per CDR3 protein. The repertoire holds approximately 640,000 distinct CDR3 sequences, with 15% to 20% as singletons. The sample comes from a study of T cells in Graves' hyperthyroidism and ophthalmopathy. CDR1 and CDR2 from the germline V gene are SEHNR and FQNEAQ (reference sequence). The V end was cut by 4 bases, the J end by 7 bases, with 20 bases between. The CDR3 is 15 amino acids.

The receptor comes from a man aged 50-59 years with Graves' hyperthyroidism. Sequenced: blood. The rearrangement joins TRBV7-9 to TRBJ2-7; maybe TRBD2 (6 bases). The CDR3 is CASSWTGTPGPEQYF. CDR3 in DNA: TGTGCCAGCAGCTGGACCGGGACTCCAGGACCTGAGCAGTACTTC. Variable domain in full (rest from reference TRBV7-9 and TRBJ2-7): DTGVSQNPRHKITKRGQNVTFRCDPISEHNRLYWYRQTLGQGPEFLTYFQNEAQLEKSRLLSDRFSAERPKGSFSTLEIQRTEQGDSAMYLCASSWTGTPGPEQYFGPGTRLTVT.